What follows are 18 T cell receptor beta chains derived from one specimen sequenced in a study of beta chain features in type 1 diabetes. Notes on the study in general: Moderate but significant shortening of TCRB CDR3s was recorded in all four CD4+ subsets from Type 1 diabetes patients.

Their target antigens are unknown. Expressed TCRB transcripts were sequenced because the isolated RNA had all been reverse transcribed beforehand. Using immunoSEQ multiplex PCR, the repertoire was profiled, and TCRdb retains in-frame clones only, with some absent. The sample contains 350,000 to 450,000 clones, around 13% of which appear only once. Sequenced sample: naive CD4+ T cells from blood. These receptors all stem from a woman aged 18-29 years with type 1 diabetes.

This clone was picked up a small number of times. The CDR3 bases are TGTGCCAGCAGCTCCCCTATCTCCTACGAGCAGTACTTC. It specifies CASSSPISYEQYF. This chain joins TRBV5-4 and TRBJ2-7; D call uncertain. Trimming took 3 bases from V and 0 from J, leaving 7 bases between them. Germline CDR1 and CDR2: SGHNT and YYREEE (reference sequence). The CDR3 spans 13 residues.

This chain joins TRBV19 and TRBJ2-7; 11 positions agree with TRBD2. The CDR3 spans 15 residues. With V trimmed by 8 bases and J by 0 bases, 6 bases remained unmatched. The germline V gene encodes CDR1 LNHDA and CDR2 SQIVND (reference sequence). The CDR3 protein is CASRWGTSGSYEQYF. DNA of the CDR3: TGTGCCAGTCGGTGGGGGACTAGCGGCTCCTACGAGCAGTACTTC.

The DNA of the CDR3 is TGTGCCAGCAGCTTGCTAGCGGGAGGTGCCAATGAGCAGTTCTTC. Encoded protein: CASSLLAGGANEQFF. The chain is built from TRBV7-2 and TRBJ2-1; the match to TRBD2 covers 11 bases. This CDR3 contains 15 residues. With V trimmed by 3 bases and J by 6 bases, 4 bases remained unmatched. Germline V CDR1 and CDR2: SGHTA, FQGNSA.

This clone was seen only a few times. The V gene is TRBV5-1, the J gene TRBJ2-5; possibly TRBD2 for D (5 bases). V gave up 5 bases and J gave up 5 bases, with 19 bases separating them. The CDR3 consists of 15 residues. Germline assignment: CDR1 SGHRS and CDR2 YFSETQ. In DNA, the CDR3 is TGCGCCAGCAGATCCCTGGCGGGTCCACGGGAGACCCAGTACTTC. As protein: CASRSLAGPRETQYF.

The chain couples TRBV30 to TRBJ2-1; D is possibly TRBD2 (5 bases). CDR1 is GTSNPN and CDR2 is SVGIG in the germline V gene (reference sequence). The ends were cut back, 3 bases at V and 6 bases at J, with 21 bases in the middle. There are 16 residues in the CDR3. CDR3 nucleotides: TGTGCCTGGAGGGCGTACGGACTTGTTATGGGCAATGAGCAGTTCTTC. This encodes CAWRAYGLVMGNEQFF.

This clone was counted between two and nine times. This chain connects TRBV11-2 to TRBJ2-3; D gene unclear. This CDR3 is 13 amino acids long. The germline gives CDR1 SGHAT, CDR2 FQNNGV. Trimming removed 5 bases from V and 6 bases from J, with 12 bases in between. The CDR3 bases are TGTGCCAGCAGCCTAACAGTCTTGGATACGCAGTATTTT. Translating gives CASSLTVLDTQYF.

The J gene is TRBJ1-2, the V gene TRBV9; 10 bases fit TRBD1. Unmatched junction bases numbered 5, after V lost 2 bases and J lost 7 bases. Per germline, CDR1 SGDLS and CDR2 YYNGEE. The CDR3 covers 14 residues. The CDR3 bases are TGTGCCAGCAGCGTGTATGGACAGGGGGGTGGCTACACCTTC. Protein product: CASSVYGQGGGYTF.

J is TRBJ1-1 and V is TRBV18; D uncertain. Trimming stripped 3 bases from V and 2 bases from J, with 4 bases between. The CDR3 is made up of 12 amino acids. Per the germline V gene, CDR1 is KGHSH and CDR2 is LQKENI. CDR3 bases: TGTGCCAGCTCACCGAGCAACACTGAAGCTTTCTTT. It is translated as CASSPSNTEAFF.

This chain joins TRBV11-2 and TRBJ2-3, with D tentatively TRBD1 (6 bases). The germline CDR1 and CDR2 sequences are SGHAT and FQNNGV. The CDR3 has 16 amino acids. V was trimmed by 8 bases and J by 0 bases, leaving 18 bases between them. CDR3 bases: TGTGCCAGCGGGTCCCCGACAGGAGCTAGCACAGATACGCAGTATTTT. This translates into CASGSPTGASTDTQYF.

With respect to this clone: The sample contains more than one DNA sequence encoding this CDR3. J is TRBJ2-7 and V is TRBV28; 8 nucleotides line up with TRBD1. With 5 bases clipped from V and 4 bases from J, the junction kept 4 bases outside the gene matches. The CDR3 loop spans 13 amino acids. Germline values: CDR1 MDHEN, CDR2 SYDVKM. In DNA, the CDR3 is TGTGCCAGCAGTCCAGGACAGGGATACGAGCAGTACTTC. It encodes CASSPGQGYEQYF.

The rearrangement joins TRBV30 to TRBJ2-3; D is uncertain. The CDR3 contains 12 residues. Between the trimmed V and J ends, which lost 2 bases and 3 bases, there was a span of 6 bases. Germline CDR1 and CDR2: GTSNPN and SVGIG (reference sequence). Here the CDR3 reads CAWSPRTDTQYF. CDR3 sequence (DNA): TGTGCCTGGAGTCCCAGGACAGATACGCAGTATTTT.

This clone came up a few times. The rearrangement joins TRBV14 to TRBJ2-3; no clear D. Between the trimmed V and J ends, which lost 6 bases and 0 bases, there was a span of 10 bases. This CDR3 region has 14 residues. Per the germline V gene, CDR1 is SGHDN and CDR2 is FVKESK. CDR3 loop: CASRLRLSTDTQYF. The CDR3, as DNA: TGTGCCAGCAGACTTCGTTTAAGCACAGATACGCAGTATTTT.

V is TRBV6-6 and J is TRBJ2-7; TRBD1 matches at 7 bases. The CDR3 totals 14 residues. Germline values: CDR1 MNHNY, CDR2 SVGAGI (reference sequence). With V trimmed by 2 bases and J by 4 bases, 5 bases remained unmatched. The CDR3 DNA sequence: TGTGCCAGCAGTTACGAGACAGGGCTTTACGAGCAGTACTTC. Its translation is CASSYETGLYEQYF.

The rearrangement joins TRBV7-2 to TRBJ2-2, with D possibly matching TRBD2 (5 bases). Germline V CDR1 and CDR2: SGHTA, FQGNSA. CDR3 length: 14 amino acids. Trimming left V 5 bases short and J 7 bases short, with 14 bases between. CDR3 sequence (DNA): TGTGCCAGCAGCCCCGCTAGCACGGGCGGGGAGCTGTTTTTT. Its translation is CASSPASTGGELFF.

This chain joins TRBV2 and TRBJ1-5; a possible D gene is TRBD1 (6 bases). There are 14 residues in the CDR3. Germline V CDR1 and CDR2: SNHLY, FYNNEI. The germline V and J ends were trimmed by 7 bases and 6 bases, with 16 bases remaining between them. The CDR3 sequence: CASTGPRTAQPQHF. The CDR3 DNA sequence: TGTGCCAGCACTGGACCGAGGACAGCTCAGCCCCAGCATTTT.

This clone was detected a few times. V and J are TRBV19 and TRBJ2-7, with D possibly being TRBD2 (6 bases). Deletions cut 4 bases from V and 2 bases from J, with 9 bases between. In germline, CDR1 is LNHDA, CDR2 SQIVND (reference sequence). The CDR3 length is 13 residues. The CDR3 DNA reads TGTGCCAGTAGTAGGGACTCTACCTACGAGCAGTACTTC. It is translated as CASSRDSTYEQYF. Supplemented by reference TRBV19 and TRBJ2-7, the full variable domain reads DGGITQSPKYLFRKEGQNVTLSCEQNLNHDAMYWYRQDPGQGLRLIYYSQIVNDFQKGDIAEGYSVSREKKESFPLTVTSAQKNPTAFYLCASSRDSTYEQYFGPGTRLTVT.

The rearrangement joins TRBV19 to TRBJ2-5; D possibly corresponds to TRBD2 (5 bases). The closer fit of TRBJ2-7 to the DNA end suggests the J call may be wrong. The CDR3 totals 14 residues. Germline V gene sequence: CDR1 LNHDA, CDR2 SQIVND (reference sequence). This CDR3 reads CASSIRTLRYEQYF. CDR3 nucleotide sequence: TGTGCCAGTAGTATCAGGACTCTCCGCTACGAGCAGTACTTC.

This clone was picked up a small number of times. The chain has TRBV6-5 and TRBJ2-7, with TRBD1 matching 8 bases. V shed 6 bases, J shed 0 bases, and the junction held 4 bases outside the gene matches. Germline CDR1 reads MNHEY; CDR2 reads SVGAGI. This CDR3 has 14 residues. In DNA form, the CDR3 reads TGTGCCAGCAGCCGGGACAGGCTCTCCTACGAGCAGTACTTC. Translated: CASSRDRLSYEQYF.